The next 29 T cell receptor beta chains were all read from a single sample in a study of OX40 agonist ivuxolimab in advanced cancers. Generated by immunoSEQ multiplex PCR, the TCRdb table keeps only in-frame clones and is missing some. The sample lists 9,500 to 12,000 clones; approximately 80% were seen once. The specimen was CD4+ or CD8+ T cells sorted from blood, collected in a trial of the OX40 agonist ivuxolimab. The source of these receptors is an adult with an advanced solid tumor such as melanoma, head and neck, liver or kidney cancer.

The chain combines TRBV7-8 with TRBJ2-7; 15 bases agree with TRBD2. With V trimmed by 4 bases and J by 2 bases, 9 bases remained unmatched. Germline V CDR1 and CDR2: SGHVS, FQNEAQ. CDR3 length: 18 amino acids. The CDR3, as DNA: TGTGCCAGCAGCTGGACCGGGACTAGCGGGGGGAATCCCTACGAGCAGTACTTC. It translates to CASSWTGTSGGNPYEQYF.

The rearrangement uses TRBV19 and TRBJ2-1; 8 bases line up with TRBD2. The length of the CDR3 is 16 residues. Germline loops: CDR1 LNHDA, CDR2 SQIVND (reference sequence). The V segment lost 4 bases and the J segment 3 bases; nucleotides outside the gene matches: 8. CDR3 nucleotides: TGTGCCAGTAGTAAAGCGGGGGCCCTCCTCTACAATGAGCAGTTCTTC. Its translation is CASSKAGALLYNEQFF.

This clone was seen a handful of times. The chain recombines TRBV19 with TRBJ2-1, with TRBD2 identical over 12 bases. Trimming at V came to 5 bases and at J to 4 bases, leaving 3 bases not matched to a gene. CDR1 is LNHDA and CDR2 is SQIVND in the germline V gene (reference sequence). CDR3 size: 15 residues. CDR3 in amino acids: CASSPTSGGYNEQFF. CDR3 nucleotide sequence: TGTGCCAGTAGTCCGACTAGCGGGGGATACAATGAGCAGTTCTTC.

J is TRBJ1-2 and V is TRBV27; D call uncertain. CDR3 length equals 15 residues. Germline values: CDR1 MNHEY, CDR2 SMNVEV (reference sequence). V lost 10 bases, J lost 4 bases, and 22 bases lay in between. CDR3: CATRYSADLIYGYTF. The CDR3 DNA reads as TGTGCCACCCGATACTCGGCAGACTTGATCTATGGCTACACCTTC.

J is TRBJ2-7 and V is TRBV27, with D possibly TRBD2 on 6 matching bases. CDR1 is MNHEY and CDR2 is SMNVEV in the germline V gene (reference sequence). V gave up 4 bases and J gave up 4 bases, with 17 bases separating them. The CDR3 has 15 residues. The CDR3 DNA follows: TGTGCCAGCAGTTCAATCCGGGACTCCTTTTACGAGCAGTACTTC. It codes for CASSSIRDSFYEQYF.

The chain is built from TRBV6-1 and TRBJ2-5; D is possibly TRBD2 (6 bases). The CDR3 is 13 amino acids. The V and J ends lost 4 bases and 0 bases respectively, with 6 bases between them. Germline loops: CDR1 MNHNS, CDR2 SASEGT. The CDR3 DNA follows: TGTGCCAGCAGTGGGGACTACCAAGAGACCCAGTACTTC. Translation gives CASSGDYQETQYF.

The genes are TRBV27 and TRBJ2-7, with D perhaps matching TRBD2 (7 bases). V was clipped by 3 bases and J by 0 bases, with 9 bases between them. This CDR3 comprises 14 residues. CDR1 is MNHEY and CDR2 is SMNVEV in the germline V gene (reference sequence). The CDR3 sequence: CASSLRGPSYEQYF. CDR3 DNA: TGTGCCAGCAGTTTGCGGGGGCCCTCCTACGAGCAGTACTTC.

The rearrangement links TRBV7-8 to TRBJ1-5; D remains ambiguous. V dropped 5 bases and J dropped 0 bases, with 14 bases sitting between them. Germline V gene sequence: CDR1 SGHVS, CDR2 FQNEAQ. The CDR3 consists of 16 residues. The CDR3 spells CASSGGSDYSNQPQHF. The CDR3 nucleotides are TGTGCCAGCAGCGGCGGAAGTGACTATAGCAATCAGCCCCAGCATTTT. The whole variable domain, remainder taken from reference TRBV7-8 and TRBJ1-5, is GAGVSQSPRYKVAKRGQDVALRCDPISGHVSLFWYQQALGQGPEFLTYFQNEAQLDKSGLPSDRFFAERPEGSVSTLKIQRTQQEDSAVYLCASSGGSDYSNQPQHFGDGTRLSIL.

This sequence joins TRBV27 and TRBJ1-4, with 7 bases aligning to TRBD1. The CDR3 contains 15 residues. V shed 5 bases, J shed 8 bases, and the junction held 11 bases outside the gene matches. Germline V gene sequence: CDR1 MNHEY, CDR2 SMNVEV (reference sequence). The CDR3 region is CASSDRQGMGEKLFF. In nucleotides, the CDR3 is TGTGCCAGCAGTGATCGACAGGGAATGGGGGAAAAACTGTTTTTT.

This chain links TRBV6-5 with TRBJ2-7; 9 nucleotides align to TRBD2. Per germline, CDR1 MNHEY and CDR2 SVGAGI. The CDR3 totals 14 residues. With 7 bases clipped from V and 2 bases from J, the junction kept 6 bases outside the gene matches. The CDR3 nucleotides are TGTGCCAGCAAAATTAGCGGGGGTACCTACGAGCAGTACTTC. Amino acid sequence: CASKISGGTYEQYF.

The V gene is TRBV18, the J gene TRBJ1-4, with TRBD1 as a possible D gene (6 bases). Trimming stripped 3 bases from V and 12 bases from J, with 11 bases between. Germline V gene sequence: CDR1 KGHSH, CDR2 LQKENI. The CDR3 runs 12 residues. CDR3 in amino acids: CASSPEDRELFF. The DNA of the CDR3 is TGTGCCAGCTCACCCGAGGACAGAGAACTGTTTTTT. The full variable domain, its missing parts supplied by reference TRBV18 and TRBJ1-4, is NAGVMQNPRHLVRRRGQEARLRCSPMKGHSHVYWYRQLPEEGLKFMVYLQKENIIDESGMPKERFSAEFPKEGPSILRIQQVVRGDSAAYFCASSPEDRELFFGSGTQLSVL.

The rearrangement links TRBV19 to TRBJ1-1; D not certain. Trimming took 6 bases from V and 0 from J, leaving 8 bases between them. The CDR3 has 13 amino acids. Germline values: CDR1 LNHDA, CDR2 SQIVND (reference sequence). Here the CDR3 reads CASRGNMNTEAFF. The CDR3 DNA sequence: TGTGCCAGTAGGGGTAATATGAACACTGAAGCTTTCTTT.

The rearrangement links TRBV7-9 to TRBJ1-1; D is unclear. CDR1 SEHNR and CDR2 FQNEAQ come from the germline V gene (reference sequence). Trimming pared 5 bases from V and 1 base from J, leaving 14 bases between. The CDR3 runs 15 residues. The CDR3 bases are TGTGCCAGCAGCCGAGGCCCGGAGGGGAACACTGAAGCTTTCTTT. Protein product: CASSRGPEGNTEAFF.

The gene calls are TRBV27 and TRBJ2-7; D not certain. From germline, CDR1 is MNHEY and CDR2 SMNVEV (reference sequence). This CDR3 has 13 residues. V was trimmed by 3 bases and J by 3 bases, leaving 9 bases between them. DNA of the CDR3: TGTGCCAGCAGTTTGTCTGTCTACTACGAGCAGTACTTC. It codes for CASSLSVYYEQYF.

The chain has TRBV4-1 and TRBJ2-1; D perhaps matches TRBD2 (6 bases). CDR1 is MGHRA and CDR2 is YSYEKL in the germline V gene. The V gene lost 0 bases and the J gene lost 0 bases, with 12 bases spanning the gap. This CDR3 is built from 17 residues. The CDR3 loop is CASSQDPPGLSYNEQFF. The CDR3 nucleotides are TGCGCCAGCAGCCAAGATCCTCCGGGACTCTCCTACAATGAGCAGTTCTTC.

The chain employs TRBV7-3 and TRBJ2-3; 8 positions match TRBD1. The germline CDR1 and CDR2 sequences are SGHTA and FQGTGA. The CDR3 is 16 residues long. Trimming removed 5 bases from V and 4 bases from J; junction bases left unmatched: 11. CDR3 region: CASSTLALQGADTQYF. CDR3 bases: TGTGCCAGCAGCACCTTAGCCCTACAGGGGGCAGATACGCAGTATTTT.

The V and J genes are TRBV6-5 and TRBJ1-1; D is uncertain. The V end lost 5 bases, the J end lost 13 bases, and 17 bases lay between the germline ends. The germline CDR1 and CDR2 sequences are MNHEY and SVGAGI. The length of the CDR3 is 12 residues. The CDR3 sequence: CASSNSGRLVFF. Here the CDR3 DNA reads TGTGCCAGCAGTAATTCCGGGAGACTGGTTTTCTTT.

The chain employs TRBV2 and TRBJ2-1, with 8 nucleotides matching TRBD2. The CDR3 is made up of 17 amino acids. Per the germline V gene, CDR1 is SNHLY and CDR2 is FYNNEI. The trim removed 4 bases at V and 2 bases at J, leaving 10 bases unmatched. The CDR3 DNA follows: TGTGCCAGCAGTGGACCGAACGGACTAGCAACCTACAATGAGCAGTTCTTC. It encodes CASSGPNGLATYNEQFF.

The rearrangement uses TRBV10-3 and TRBJ2-3, with 8 bases matching TRBD2. Germline-derived CDR1 and CDR2 are ENHRY and SYGVKD. The CDR3 spans 13 residues. Trimming cost V 4 bases and J 6 bases; bases outside gene matches: 3. CDR3 region: CAISAGGRDTQYF. CDR3 in DNA: TGTGCCATCAGTGCGGGCGGGAGGGATACGCAGTATTTT.

The rearrangement joins TRBV19 to TRBJ2-1; tentatively, D is TRBD1 (6 bases). Germline CDR1 reads LNHDA; CDR2 reads SQIVND (reference sequence). The CDR3 has 14 amino acids. Trimming stripped 6 bases from V and 3 bases from J, with 12 bases between. The CDR3 is CASSNGQIYNEQFF. The CDR3 DNA reads as TGTGCCAGTAGCAACGGACAGATCTACAATGAGCAGTTCTTC. The complete variable domain, with remaining parts taken from reference TRBV19 and TRBJ2-1, reads DGGITQSPKYLFRKEGQNVTLSCEQNLNHDAMYWYRQDPGQGLRLIYYSQIVNDFQKGDIAEGYSVSREKKESFPLTVTSAQKNPTAFYLCASSNGQIYNEQFFGPGTRLTVL.

The rearrangement links TRBV6-6 to TRBJ2-7; 12 bases match TRBD2. The V segment lost 6 bases and the J segment 5 bases; nucleotides outside the gene matches: 5. Germline V gene data show CDR1 as MNHNY and CDR2 as SVGAGI (reference sequence). CDR3 size: 14 residues. The CDR3 loop is CASSSSGGADEQYF. DNA of the CDR3: TGTGCCAGCAGCTCTAGCGGGGGGGCCGACGAGCAGTACTTC.

The genes are TRBV5-8 and TRBJ2-7, with a weak D call TRBD1 (6 bases). There are 14 residues in the CDR3. V was cut by 3 bases and J by 0 bases, with 10 bases left in between. The germline CDR1 and CDR2 sequences are SGHTS and YDEGEE. CDR3 DNA: TGTGCCAGCAGCTACTCAGGGGCCTCCTACGAGCAGTACTTC. Translated: CASSYSGASYEQYF.

The DNA for the CDR3 is TGTGCCAGCAGTGTCGGGTCCCCTGAAGCTTTCTTT. It is translated as CASSVGSPEAFF. The gene calls are TRBV2 and TRBJ1-1; the D is unclear. This CDR3 contains 12 residues. Trimming removed 4 bases from V and 6 bases from J, with 9 bases in between. Germline assignment: CDR1 SNHLY and CDR2 FYNNEI. The variable domain in full, completed from reference TRBV2 and TRBJ1-1, reads EPEVTQTPSHQVTQMGQEVILRCVPISNHLYFYWYRQILGQKVEFLVSFYNNEISEKSEIFDDQFSVERPDGSNFTLKIRSTKLEDSAMYFCASSVGSPEAFFGQGTRLTVV.

DNA of the CDR3: TGTGCCAGCTCGGGGGACAGGGGATTCAATCAGCCCCAGCATTTT. Residues: CASSGDRGFNQPQHF. The rearrangement joins TRBV18 to TRBJ1-5; 10 nucleotides align to TRBD1. V dropped 6 bases and J dropped 3; count of bases not matched to a gene: 5. Germline values: CDR1 KGHSH, CDR2 LQKENI. CDR3 length: 15 residues.

The V gene is TRBV6-5, the J gene TRBJ2-3; D is unclear. Germline CDR1 reads MNHEY; CDR2 reads SVGAGI. With 5 bases removed from V and 8 bases from J, the gap between germline ends came to 14 bases. This CDR3 contains 13 residues. This CDR3 reads CASSPLNSGTQYF. Here the CDR3 DNA reads TGTGCCAGCAGTCCCCTCAACTCCGGTACGCAGTATTTT.

The chain couples TRBV6-1 to TRBJ2-7; D perhaps matches TRBD1 (7 bases). The CDR3 sequence is 13 residues long. Between the trimmed V and J ends, which lost 5 bases and 1 base, there was a span of 9 bases. Per the germline V gene, CDR1 is MNHNS and CDR2 is SASEGT. CDR3: CASSQGGSYEQYF. In DNA form, the CDR3 reads TGTGCCAGCAGTCAGGGGGGTTCCTACGAGCAGTACTTC.

The chain employs TRBV30 and TRBJ1-3, with 10 bases lining up with TRBD1. After removal of 5 bases from V and 3 bases from J, the junction contained 1 base not matched to a gene. The CDR3 is 13 amino acids. Germline V CDR1 and CDR2: GTSNPN, SVGIG (reference sequence). The CDR3, as DNA: TGTGCCTGGGGGACAGGGGATGGAAACACCATATATTTT. The encoded protein is CAWGTGDGNTIYF. The full variable domain, its missing parts supplied by reference TRBV30 and TRBJ1-3, is SQTIHQWPATLVQPVGSPLSLECTVEGTSNPNLYWYRQAAGRGLQLLFYSVGIGQISSEVPQNLSASRPQDRQFILSSKKLLLSDSGFYLCAWGTGDGNTIYFGEGSWLTVV.

The J gene is TRBJ1-6, the V gene TRBV4-1; 9 nucleotides agree with TRBD1. The CDR3 is 15 amino acids. The ends lost 1 base at V and 7 bases at J; junction bases unmatched: 2. CDR1 is MGHRA and CDR2 is YSYEKL in the germline V gene. The CDR3 nucleotides read TGCGCCAGCAGCCAAGGGACAGGGGTAAATTCACCCCTCCACTTT. This codes for CASSQGTGVNSPLHF.

The J gene is TRBJ1-2, the V gene TRBV25-1; no clear D. Trimming removed 5 bases from V and 5 bases from J, with 9 bases in between. The CDR3 sequence is 12 residues long. Per the germline V gene, CDR1 is MGHDK and CDR2 is SYGVNS. The CDR3 DNA follows: TGTGCCAGCAGTTCTCAGAGTTATGGCTACACCTTC. Its protein is CASSSQSYGYTF.